What follows is one TCR beta chain and its context. Libraries were prepared by immunoSEQ multiplex PCR; TCRdb keeps only in-frame clonotypes and omits some of them. The sample yields 280,000 or so clones, roughly nine tenths seen once. Germline values: CDR1 MNHNS, CDR2 SASEGT. The CDR3 consists of 17 residues. V trimming: 0 bases; J trimming: 4 bases; junction bases outside the gene matches: 9. Recruits, aged about 18 to 100 years, lived in around 24 US areas. Participants were placed into cohorts based on the clinical history they reported. Participants classified as exposed had met a COVID-19 case within 2 weeks before study entry. This record comes from a study of blood T cell repertoires in COVID-19. Study context: COVID-19 samples, acute and convalescent, were from the United States, Italy and Spain.

The receptor's source is a woman between 45 and 60 years old who had been exposed to COVID-19. The sample was PBMCs or T cells enriched from blood (not recorded which). The rearrangement uses TRBV6-1 and TRBJ1-3; 7 positions agree with TRBD1. CDR3 amino acids: CASSEALGQTGGNTIYF. The CDR3 DNA follows: TGTGCCAGCAGTGAAGCGCTGGGACAGACAGGAGGAAACACCATATATTTT.